This entry describes one TCR beta chain. What it binds is unknown. These data belong to a study of tumor-infiltrating lymphocytes in localized non-small cell lung cancer. Whole-study context: Some samples were collected after neoadjuvant chemotherapy; smokers, never-smokers and several histologies were included.

The CDR3 runs to 18 residues. CDR1 and CDR2 (germline): SNHLY, FYNNEI. V lost 3 bases to trimming and J lost 0 bases; unmatched junction nucleotides: 8. Findings of the study overall: Tumor T-cell fraction from TCR sequencing was not associated with recurrence-free survival (p = 0.61). IM1 and IM2 tumors showed no difference in T-cell fraction.

The data were produced by immunoSEQ multiplex PCR, yet TCRdb's version contains in-frame clones alone and is incomplete. The sample has about 12,000 clones, 78% seen once. The TCR comes from a human donor with non-small cell lung cancer. This chain joins TRBV2 and TRBJ2-4; TRBD2 matches at 10 bases. Sequencing was done on a sample of lung tumor tissue. The DNA of the CDR3 is TGTGCCAGCAGTGAGATAACTCTAGCGGGAGTAGCCAAAAACATTCAGTACTTC. Translated: CASSEITLAGVAKNIQYF.